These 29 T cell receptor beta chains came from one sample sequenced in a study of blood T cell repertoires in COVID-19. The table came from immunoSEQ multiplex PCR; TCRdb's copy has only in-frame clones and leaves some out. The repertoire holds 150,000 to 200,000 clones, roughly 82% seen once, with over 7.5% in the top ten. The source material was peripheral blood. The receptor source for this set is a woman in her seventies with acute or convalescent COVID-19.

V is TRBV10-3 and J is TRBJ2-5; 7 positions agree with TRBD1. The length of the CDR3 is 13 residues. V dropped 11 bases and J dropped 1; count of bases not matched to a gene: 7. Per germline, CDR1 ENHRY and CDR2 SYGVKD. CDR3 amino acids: CAVRDSTQETQYF. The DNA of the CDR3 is TGTGCCGTTCGGGACAGCACCCAAGAGACCCAGTACTTC.

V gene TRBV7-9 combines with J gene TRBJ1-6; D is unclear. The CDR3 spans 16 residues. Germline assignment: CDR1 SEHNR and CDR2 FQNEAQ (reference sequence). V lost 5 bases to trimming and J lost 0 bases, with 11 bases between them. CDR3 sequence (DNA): TGTGCCAGCAGCACACAGAGCAGCTCCTATAATTCACCCCTCCACTTT. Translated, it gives CASSTQSSSYNSPLHF.

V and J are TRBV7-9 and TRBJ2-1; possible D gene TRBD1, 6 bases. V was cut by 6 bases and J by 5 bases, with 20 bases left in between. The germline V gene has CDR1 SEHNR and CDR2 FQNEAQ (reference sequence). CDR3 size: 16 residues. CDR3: CASRSPNRVRNNEQFF. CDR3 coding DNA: TGTGCCAGCAGGTCCCCCAACAGGGTCCGAAACAATGAGCAGTTCTTC.

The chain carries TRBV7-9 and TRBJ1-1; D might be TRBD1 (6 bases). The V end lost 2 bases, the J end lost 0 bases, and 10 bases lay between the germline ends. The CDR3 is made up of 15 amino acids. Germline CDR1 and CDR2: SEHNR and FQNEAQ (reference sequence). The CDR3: CASSLSEGVNTEAFF. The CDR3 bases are TGTGCCAGCAGCTTAAGTGAGGGGGTGAACACTGAAGCTTTCTTT.

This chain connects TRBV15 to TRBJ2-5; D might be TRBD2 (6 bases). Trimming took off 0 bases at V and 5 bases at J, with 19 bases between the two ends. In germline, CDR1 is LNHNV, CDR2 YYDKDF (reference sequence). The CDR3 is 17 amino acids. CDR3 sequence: CATSRDLRGTSGETQYF. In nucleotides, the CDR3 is TGTGCCACCAGCAGAGATTTGAGGGGAACGAGCGGGGAGACCCAGTACTTC.

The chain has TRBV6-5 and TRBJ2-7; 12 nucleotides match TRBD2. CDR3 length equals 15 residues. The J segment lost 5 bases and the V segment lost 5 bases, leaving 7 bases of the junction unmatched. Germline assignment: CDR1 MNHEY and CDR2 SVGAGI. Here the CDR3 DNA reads TGTGCCAGCAGTAAAAGACTAGCGGGAGCTAACGAGCAGTACTTC. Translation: CASSKRLAGANEQYF.

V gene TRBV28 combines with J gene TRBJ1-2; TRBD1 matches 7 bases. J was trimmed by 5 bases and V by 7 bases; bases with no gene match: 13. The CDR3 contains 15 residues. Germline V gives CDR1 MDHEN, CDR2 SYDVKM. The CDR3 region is CASIAPGGNFYGYTF. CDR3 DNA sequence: TGTGCCAGCATAGCACCAGGGGGAAATTTTTATGGCTACACCTTC.

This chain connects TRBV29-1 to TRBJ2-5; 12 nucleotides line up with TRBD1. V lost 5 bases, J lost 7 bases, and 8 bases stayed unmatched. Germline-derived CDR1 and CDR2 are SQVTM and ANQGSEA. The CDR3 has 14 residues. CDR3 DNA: TGCAGCGTTTCCGGGACAGGGGGCGCCGGGACCCAGTACTTC. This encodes CSVSGTGGAGTQYF.

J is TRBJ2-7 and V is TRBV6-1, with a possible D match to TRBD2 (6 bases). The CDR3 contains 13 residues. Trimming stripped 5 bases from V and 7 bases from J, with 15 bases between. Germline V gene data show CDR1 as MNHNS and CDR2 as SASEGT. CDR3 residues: CASSSPEAGEQYF. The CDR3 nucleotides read TGTGCCAGCAGTTCCCCGGAGGCGGGGGAGCAGTACTTC.

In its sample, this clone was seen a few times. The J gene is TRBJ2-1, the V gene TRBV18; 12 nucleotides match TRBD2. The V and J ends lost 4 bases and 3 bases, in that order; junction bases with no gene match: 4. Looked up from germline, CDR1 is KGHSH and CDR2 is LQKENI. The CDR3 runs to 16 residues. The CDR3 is CASSLPGLAGYNEQFF. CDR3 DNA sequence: TGTGCCAGCTCACTACCGGGACTAGCGGGCTACAATGAGCAGTTCTTC.

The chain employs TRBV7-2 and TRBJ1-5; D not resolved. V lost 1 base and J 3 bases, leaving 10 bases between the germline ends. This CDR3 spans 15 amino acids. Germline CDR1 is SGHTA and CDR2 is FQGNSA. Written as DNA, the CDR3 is TGTGCCAGCAGCTTAGTACGAGGGAACAATCAGCCCCAGCATTTT. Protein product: CASSLVRGNNQPQHF. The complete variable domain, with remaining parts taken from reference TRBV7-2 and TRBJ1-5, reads GAGVSQSPSNKVTEKGKDVELRCDPISGHTALYWYRQSLGQGLEFLIYFQGNSAPDKSGLPSDRFSAERTGGSVSTLTIQRTQQEDSAVYLCASSLVRGNNQPQHFGDGTRLSIL.

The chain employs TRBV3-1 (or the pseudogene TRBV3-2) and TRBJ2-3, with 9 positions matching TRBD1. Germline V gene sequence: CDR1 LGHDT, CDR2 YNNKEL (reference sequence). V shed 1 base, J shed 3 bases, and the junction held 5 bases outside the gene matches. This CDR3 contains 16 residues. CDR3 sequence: CASSQARQGGTDTQYF. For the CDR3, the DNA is TGTGCCAGCAGCCAAGCCCGACAGGGGGGAACAGATACGCAGTATTTT.

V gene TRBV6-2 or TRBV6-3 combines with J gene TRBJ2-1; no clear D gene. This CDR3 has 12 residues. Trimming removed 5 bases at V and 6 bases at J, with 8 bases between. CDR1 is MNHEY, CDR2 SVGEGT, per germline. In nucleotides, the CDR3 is TGTGCCAGCAGTCTTTACATCAATGAGCAGTTCTTC. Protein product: CASSLYINEQFF.

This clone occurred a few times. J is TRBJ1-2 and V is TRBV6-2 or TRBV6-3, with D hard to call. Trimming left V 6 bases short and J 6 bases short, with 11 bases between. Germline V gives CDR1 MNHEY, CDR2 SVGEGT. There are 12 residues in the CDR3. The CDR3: CASSLTPDGYTF. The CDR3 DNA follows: TGTGCCAGCAGCTTGACACCGGATGGCTACACCTTC.

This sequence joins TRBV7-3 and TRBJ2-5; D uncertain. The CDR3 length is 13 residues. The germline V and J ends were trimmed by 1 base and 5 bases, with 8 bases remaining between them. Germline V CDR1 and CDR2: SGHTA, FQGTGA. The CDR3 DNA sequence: TGTGCCAGCAGCTTAAGACCTAGGGAGACCCAGTACTTC. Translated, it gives CASSLRPRETQYF.

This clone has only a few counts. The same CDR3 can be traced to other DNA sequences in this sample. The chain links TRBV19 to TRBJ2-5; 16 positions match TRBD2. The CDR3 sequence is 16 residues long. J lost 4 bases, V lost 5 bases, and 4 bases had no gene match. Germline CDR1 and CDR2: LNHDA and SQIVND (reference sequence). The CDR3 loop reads CASSPGTSGRGETQYF. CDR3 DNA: TGTGCCAGTAGTCCAGGGACTAGCGGGAGGGGAGAGACCCAGTACTTC.

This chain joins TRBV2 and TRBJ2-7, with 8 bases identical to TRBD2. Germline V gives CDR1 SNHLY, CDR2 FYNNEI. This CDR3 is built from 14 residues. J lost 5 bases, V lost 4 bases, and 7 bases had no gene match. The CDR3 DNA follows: TGTGCCAGCAGTGGGCCTACTAGCGGAGACGAGCAGTACTTC. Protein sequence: CASSGPTSGDEQYF.

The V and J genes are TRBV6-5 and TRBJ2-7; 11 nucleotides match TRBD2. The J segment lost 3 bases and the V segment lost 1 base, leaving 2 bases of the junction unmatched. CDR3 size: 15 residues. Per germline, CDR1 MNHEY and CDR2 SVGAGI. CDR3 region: CASSYLAGGGYEQYF. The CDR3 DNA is TGTGCCAGCAGTTACTTAGCGGGGGGGGGCTACGAGCAGTACTTC.

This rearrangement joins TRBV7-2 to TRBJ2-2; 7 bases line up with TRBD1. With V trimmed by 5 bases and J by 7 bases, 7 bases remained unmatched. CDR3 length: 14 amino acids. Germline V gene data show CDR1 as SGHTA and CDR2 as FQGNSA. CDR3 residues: CASSRRQGIGELFF. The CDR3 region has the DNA TGTGCCAGCAGCCGCAGACAGGGTATCGGGGAGCTGTTTTTT. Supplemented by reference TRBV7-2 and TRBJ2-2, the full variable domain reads GAGVSQSPSNKVTEKGKDVELRCDPISGHTALYWYRQSLGQGLEFLIYFQGNSAPDKSGLPSDRFSAERTGGSVSTLTIQRTQQEDSAVYLCASSRRQGIGELFFGEGSRLTVL.

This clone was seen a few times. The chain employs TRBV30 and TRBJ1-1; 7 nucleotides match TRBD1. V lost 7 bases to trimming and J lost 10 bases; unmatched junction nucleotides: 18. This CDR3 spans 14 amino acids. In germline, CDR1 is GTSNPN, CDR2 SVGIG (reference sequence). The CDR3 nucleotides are TGTGCCTCCGCTAAGGACAGGCCCCTTGGTGGAGCTTTCTTT. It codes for CASAKDRPLGGAFF.

The CDR3 spells CASSPGLAGGADTQYF. In nucleotides, the CDR3 is TGTGCCAGCAGCCCGGGACTAGCGGGGGGGGCAGATACGCAGTATTTT. This chain uses TRBV11-2 with TRBJ2-3, with TRBD2 identical over 16 bases. Germline CDR1 reads SGHAT; CDR2 reads FQNNGV. J was trimmed by 4 bases and V by 5 bases; bases with no gene match: 3. The CDR3 is 16 amino acids.

This CDR3 reads CASSQYKTAIRGSSTQYF. For the CDR3, the DNA is TGTGCCAGCAGTCAATACAAAACGGCGATTCGCGGGTCTAGTACGCAGTATTTT. The chain employs TRBV13 and TRBJ2-3, with a tentative D call TRBD2 (5 bases). The CDR3 is 18 residues long. Deletions cut 6 bases from V and 8 bases from J, with 30 bases between. In germline, CDR1 is PRHDT, CDR2 FYEKMQ (reference sequence).

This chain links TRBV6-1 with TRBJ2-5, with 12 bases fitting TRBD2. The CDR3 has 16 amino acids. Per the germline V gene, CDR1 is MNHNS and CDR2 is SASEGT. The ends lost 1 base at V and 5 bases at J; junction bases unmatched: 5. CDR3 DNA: TGTGCCAGCAGTGAAGGGCTAGCGGGAGGGCAGGAGACCCAGTACTTC. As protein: CASSEGLAGGQETQYF.

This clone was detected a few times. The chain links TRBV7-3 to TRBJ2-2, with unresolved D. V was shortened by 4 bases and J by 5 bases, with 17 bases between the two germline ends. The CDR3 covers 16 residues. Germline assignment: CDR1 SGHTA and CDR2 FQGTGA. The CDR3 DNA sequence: TGTGCCAGCAGCTCGACCGGAGCCGCTGGAACCGGGGAGCTGTTTTTT. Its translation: CASSSTGAAGTGELFF.

The CDR3 loop is CASRDRAASGNTIYF. The CDR3 DNA is TGTGCCAGCAGGGACAGGGCCGCCTCTGGAAACACCATATATTTT. The chain combines TRBV2 with TRBJ1-3; 8 bases are shared with TRBD1. Germline assignment: CDR1 SNHLY and CDR2 FYNNEI. The V segment lost 6 bases and the J segment 0 bases; nucleotides outside the gene matches: 4. The CDR3 contains 15 residues.

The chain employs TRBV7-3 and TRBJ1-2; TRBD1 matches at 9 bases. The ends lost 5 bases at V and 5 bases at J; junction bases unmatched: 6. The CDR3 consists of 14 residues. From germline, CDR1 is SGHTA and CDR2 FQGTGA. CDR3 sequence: CASSPTGTGYGYTF. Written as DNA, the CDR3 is TGTGCCAGCAGCCCGACCGGGACAGGGTATGGCTACACCTTC.

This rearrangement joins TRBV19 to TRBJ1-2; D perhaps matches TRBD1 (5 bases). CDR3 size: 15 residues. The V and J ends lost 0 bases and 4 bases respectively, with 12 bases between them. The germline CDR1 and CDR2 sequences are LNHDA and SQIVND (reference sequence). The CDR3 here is CASSIDREWSYGYTF. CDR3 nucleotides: TGTGCCAGTAGTATAGACAGGGAATGGAGCTATGGCTACACCTTC.

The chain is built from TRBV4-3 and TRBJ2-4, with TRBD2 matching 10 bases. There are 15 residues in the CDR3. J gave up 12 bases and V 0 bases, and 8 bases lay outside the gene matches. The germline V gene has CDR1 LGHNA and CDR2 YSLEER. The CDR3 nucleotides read TGCGCCAGCAGCCAAGAGAGCGGGAGGGATTTTGGTCAGTACTTC. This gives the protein CASSQESGRDFGQYF.

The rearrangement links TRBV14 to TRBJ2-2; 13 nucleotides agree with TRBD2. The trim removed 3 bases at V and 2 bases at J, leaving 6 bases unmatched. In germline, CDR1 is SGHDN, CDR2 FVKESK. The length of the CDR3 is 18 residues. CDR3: CASSHPGLAGTNTGELFF. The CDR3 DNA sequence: TGTGCCAGCAGCCACCCGGGACTAGCGGGGACTAACACCGGGGAGCTGTTTTTT.